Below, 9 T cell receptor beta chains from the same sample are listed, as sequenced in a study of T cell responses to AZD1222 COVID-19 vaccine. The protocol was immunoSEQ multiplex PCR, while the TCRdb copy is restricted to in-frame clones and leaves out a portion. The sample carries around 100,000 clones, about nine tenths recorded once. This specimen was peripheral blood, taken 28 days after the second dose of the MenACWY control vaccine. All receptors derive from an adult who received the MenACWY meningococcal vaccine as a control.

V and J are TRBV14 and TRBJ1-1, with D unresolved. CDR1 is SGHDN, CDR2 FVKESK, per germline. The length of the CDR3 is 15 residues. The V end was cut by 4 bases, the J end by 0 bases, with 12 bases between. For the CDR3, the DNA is TGTGCCAGCAGCCCCCCGGCCCCTATGAACACTGAAGCTTTCTTT. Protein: CASSPPAPMNTEAFF.

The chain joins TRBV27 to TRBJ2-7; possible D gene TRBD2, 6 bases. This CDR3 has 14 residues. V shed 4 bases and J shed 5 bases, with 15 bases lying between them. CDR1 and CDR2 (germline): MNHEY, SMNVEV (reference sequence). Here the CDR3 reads CASSSPGRIDEQYF. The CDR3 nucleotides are TGTGCCAGCAGTTCTCCAGGGAGGATTGACGAGCAGTACTTC.

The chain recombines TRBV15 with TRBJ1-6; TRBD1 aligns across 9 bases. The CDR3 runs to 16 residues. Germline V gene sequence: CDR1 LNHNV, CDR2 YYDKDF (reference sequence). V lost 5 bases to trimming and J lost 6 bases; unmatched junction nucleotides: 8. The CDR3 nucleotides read TGTGCCACCAGCGGTCTTCCGGACAGGGGTAATTCACCCCTCCACTTT. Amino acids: CATSGLPDRGNSPLHF.

The DNA of the CDR3 is TGTGCCAGCAGGCCGGGACAGGCTAATAGGGGGCAAGAGACCCAGTACTTC. This sequence encodes CASRPGQANRGQETQYF. V is TRBV2 and J is TRBJ2-5; 8 bases are shared with TRBD1. CDR3 size: 17 residues. V shed 6 bases and J 2 bases; nucleotides not matched to a gene: 14. Germline loops: CDR1 SNHLY, CDR2 FYNNEI.

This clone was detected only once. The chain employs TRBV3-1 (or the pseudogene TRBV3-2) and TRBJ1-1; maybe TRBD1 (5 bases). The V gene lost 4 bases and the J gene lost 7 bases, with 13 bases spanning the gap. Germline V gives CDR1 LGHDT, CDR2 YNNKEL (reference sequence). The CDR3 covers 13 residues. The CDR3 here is CASSRGSVGEAFF. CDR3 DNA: TGTGCCAGCAGCCGGGGCTCGGTCGGTGAAGCTTTCTTT.

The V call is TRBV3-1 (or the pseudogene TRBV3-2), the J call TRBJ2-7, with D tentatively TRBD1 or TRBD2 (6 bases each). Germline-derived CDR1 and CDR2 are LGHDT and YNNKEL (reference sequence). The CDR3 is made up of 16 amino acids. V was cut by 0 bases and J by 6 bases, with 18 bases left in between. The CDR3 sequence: CASSQDGLDGGGEQYF. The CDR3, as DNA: TGTGCCAGCAGCCAAGATGGCCTAGACGGGGGCGGCGAGCAGTACTTC.

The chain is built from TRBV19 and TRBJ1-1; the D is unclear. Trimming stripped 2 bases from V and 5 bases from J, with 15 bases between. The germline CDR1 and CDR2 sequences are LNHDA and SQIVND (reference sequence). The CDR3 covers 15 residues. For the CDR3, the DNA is TGTGCCAGTAGTATAACGCAGGTAGTGACAACTGAAGCTTTCTTT. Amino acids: CASSITQVVTTEAFF.

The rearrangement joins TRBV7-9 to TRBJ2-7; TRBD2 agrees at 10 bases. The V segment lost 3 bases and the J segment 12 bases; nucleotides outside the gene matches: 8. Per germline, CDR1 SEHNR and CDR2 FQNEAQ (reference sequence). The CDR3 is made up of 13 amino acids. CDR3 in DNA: TGTGCCAGCAGCTTGGTTAGCGGGGGGACCATGTACTTC. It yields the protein CASSLVSGGTMYF.

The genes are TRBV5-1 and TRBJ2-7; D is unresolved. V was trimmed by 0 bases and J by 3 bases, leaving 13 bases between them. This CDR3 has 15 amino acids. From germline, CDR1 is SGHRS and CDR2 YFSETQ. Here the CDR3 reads CASSLVVGSDYEQYF. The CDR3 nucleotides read TGCGCCAGCAGCTTGGTGGTGGGCTCGGACTACGAGCAGTACTTC.